The sequence of this T cell receptor beta chain was determined in a study of PD-1 blockade in classical Hodgkin lymphoma. Notes on the study in general: Relapsed/refractory patients reportedly had the lowest baseline TCR diversity, below newly diagnosed patients, who were below healthy donors. Factors driving the repertoire differences, possibly disease activity or prior therapy, remain undefined. By cycle point C4D1, TCR diversity had risen significantly in CD4+ cells (but not CD8+ cells).

Time point given: cycle 4 day 1 (C4D1), after 6 weeks of nivolumab. With no exception, relapse followed autologous stem cell transplantation in all patients, and brentuximab vedotin exposure varied. A word on this clone: Its antigen remains unidentified.

Repertoires were generated with immunoSEQ multiplex PCR, while TCRdb's copy carries only in-frame clones and drops some. The sample gives about 28,000 clones, around 80% of which show up once; around 15% is in the top ten. CDR3 length equals 16 residues. Germline V gene lookup returns CDR1 ENHRY and CDR2 SYGVKD. With V trimmed by 5 bases and J by 0 bases, 9 bases remained unmatched. This specimen consisted of peripheral blood mononuclear cells (PBMCs), obtained before the fourth cycle of nivolumab. This chain links TRBV10-3 with TRBJ2-7; TRBD2 matches at 8 bases. The receptor was isolated from a human donor with classical Hodgkin lymphoma. CDR3 residues: CAISQTSGLSSYEQYF. CDR3 nucleotides: TGTGCCATCAGTCAAACTAGCGGACTGAGCTCCTACGAGCAGTACTTC.